Listed below are T cell receptor beta chains from one sample, sequenced in a study of T cell responses to AZD1222 COVID-19 vaccine. Repertoires were generated with immunoSEQ multiplex PCR, while TCRdb's copy carries only in-frame clones and drops some. The sample has around 270,000 clones; almost 95% are singletons. Sample: peripheral blood, taken 28 days after the second AZD1222 dose. The receptors here all came from an adult who received the AZD1222 COVID-19 vaccine. CDR3s include the opening cysteine and the closing phenylalanine or tryptophan. A D gene is named only where the DNA matches it firmly. Size values are once, few and many counts, or a class for expanded clones, and some rows have none.

size: -; D: -; J: TRBJ2-1; V: TRBV5-1; DNA: TGCGCCAGCAGCTTGTCTAGATCCAATGAGCAGTTCTTC; CDR3: CASSLSRSNEQFF
size: -; D: -; J: TRBJ1-5; V: TRBV6-2/TRBV6-3; DNA: TGTGCCAGCAGTTACATCAGGGGCGGTCAGCCCCAGCATTTT; CDR3: CASSYIRGGQPQHF
size: -; D: -; J: TRBJ1-1; V: TRBV19; DNA: TGTGCCAGTAGCGGCATCCGGACACCGAACACTGAAGCTTTCTTT; CDR3: CASSGIRTPNTEAFF
size: -; D: -; J: TRBJ2-2; V: TRBV9; DNA: TGTGCCAGCAGTGAGGGCAGGAACACCGGGGAGCTGTTTTTT; CDR3: CASSEGRNTGELFF
size: -; D: TRBD1; J: TRBJ2-2; V: TRBV5-4; DNA: TGTGCCAGCAGCTTGCCCGGGCAGGGGGCCACCGGGGAGCTGTTTTTT; CDR3: CASSLPGQGATGELFF
size: -; D: TRBD1; J: TRBJ1-2; V: TRBV9; DNA: TGTGCCAGCAGCGTAGATCCGACAGGGGGTGCTTATGGCTACACCTTC; CDR3: CASSVDPTGGAYGYTF
size: -; D: -; J: TRBJ1-4; V: TRBV5-1; DNA: TGCGCCAGCAGCTTGGGTGGGGCTGGTGAAAAACTGTTTTTT; CDR3: CASSLGGAGEKLFF
size: -; D: -; J: TRBJ1-2; V: TRBV12-3/TRBV12-4; DNA: TGTGCCAGCAGTCCCGACGGGAACTATGGCTACACCTTC; CDR3: CASSPDGNYGYTF
size: -; D: TRBD2; J: TRBJ2-7; V: TRBV9; DNA: TGTGCCAGCAGCGTAGAAGGGACTACCAATTACGAGCAGTACTTC; CDR3: CASSVEGTTNYEQYF
size: -; D: -; J: TRBJ2-5; V: TRBV15; DNA: TGTGCCACCAGCAGAGATGGCCGCCAAGAGACCCAGTACTTC; CDR3: CATSRDGRQETQYF
size: -; D: -; J: TRBJ2-7; V: TRBV6-5; DNA: TGTGCCAGCAGTTACAGGGGCTCCTACGAGCAGTACTTC; CDR3: CASSYRGSYEQYF
size: -; D: -; J: TRBJ2-6; V: TRBV15; DNA: TGTGCCACCAGCAGAGCAGGGGAGGGGGCCAACGTCCTGACTTTC; CDR3: CATSRAGEGANVLTF
size: -; D: -; J: TRBJ2-7; V: TRBV27; DNA: TGTGCCACAGGAGTCATCGGCGAGCAGTACTTC; CDR3: CATGVIGEQYF
size: once; D: -; J: TRBJ1-2; V: TRBV27; DNA: TGTGCCAGCAGTTTTTTCAGGGATGGCTACACCTTC; CDR3: CASSFFRDGYTF
size: -; D: -; J: TRBJ1-5; V: TRBV5-1; DNA: TGCGCCAGCAGTCTGGACGGGGGACGGAATCAGCCCCAGCATTTT; CDR3: CASSLDGGRNQPQHF